The T cell receptor (beta chain) described here comes from a study of blood T cell repertoires in COVID-19. This CDR3 has 12 amino acids. The V and J ends lost 5 bases and 2 bases respectively, with 7 bases between them. Germline assignment: CDR1 SNHLY and CDR2 FYNNEI. Libraries were prepared by immunoSEQ multiplex PCR; TCRdb keeps only in-frame clonotypes and omits some of them. The sample holds 130,000 to 150,000 clones; around 84% are singletons and the top ten take 35% to 40%. The source material was peripheral blood. The V call is TRBV2, the J call TRBJ2-7, with D tentatively TRBD1 (6 bases). The TCR was taken from a human donor in a cohort sampled during active COVID-19. The CDR3 nucleotides read TGTGCCAGCAGTCAGGGGCCCTACGAGCAGTACTTC. This encodes CASSQGPYEQYF.